Listed here are 15 T cell receptor beta chains from one sample, sequenced in a study. Using its own MiXCR run on the 5' RACE reads, TCRdb lists one record per CDR3 protein. The sample has nearly 55,000 distinct CDR3 sequences, about 24% seen once. The sample taken for sequencing was tumor-infiltrating naive CD4+ T cells sorted from the breast tumor. The subset was: naive CD4+ T cells, CD4+CD45RA+CD25-. The receptors come from a female donor with breast cancer.

There are a few counts of this clonotype. The chain is built from TRBV5-1 and TRBJ2-1; TRBD2 agrees at 9 bases. V was pared by 4 bases and J by 14 bases, with 13 bases of the junction left unmatched. CDR1 and CDR2 (germline): SGHRS, YFSETQ. There are 14 residues in the CDR3. The CDR3 reads CASSPTSGPTAEFF. CDR3 sequence (DNA): TGCGCCAGCAGCCCCACTAGCGGGCCCACCGCGGAGTTCTTC.

The genes are TRBV29-1 and TRBJ1-5; no reliable D call. This CDR3 region has 14 residues. The V gene lost 2 bases and the J gene lost 0 bases, with 8 bases spanning the gap. Germline CDR1 and CDR2: SQVTM and ANQGSEA. CDR3 in DNA: TGCAGCGTTGAAATACAGAATAGCAATCAGCCCCAGCATTTT. Its translation: CSVEIQNSNQPQHF.

This chain uses TRBV9 with TRBJ2-1; TRBD2 is a possible D gene (5 bases). This CDR3 contains 13 residues. Germline V CDR1 and CDR2: SGDLS, YYNGEE. Trimming took 3 bases from V and 2 from J, leaving 6 bases between them. The CDR3 sequence is CASSAGTYNEQFF. In DNA, the CDR3 is TGTGCCAGCAGCGCCGGGACCTACAATGAGCAGTTCTTC.

This clonotype was counted between two and nine times. The V gene is TRBV28, the J gene TRBJ1-5; D perhaps matches TRBD1 (5 bases). This CDR3 is built from 14 residues. In germline, CDR1 is MDHEN, CDR2 SYDVKM. Trimming left V 3 bases short and J 11 bases short, with 17 bases between. The CDR3 loop is CASSFSRVGWAQHF. The CDR3 DNA reads TGTGCCAGCAGTTTCTCCAGGGTAGGATGGGCCCAGCATTTT.

The V gene is TRBV7-9, the J gene TRBJ2-1; 9 nucleotides align to TRBD2. Germline V CDR1 and CDR2: SEHNR, FQNEAQ (reference sequence). The CDR3 is made up of 15 amino acids. J was trimmed by 9 bases and V by 2 bases; bases with no gene match: 8. CDR3 sequence: CASSLTSGPRGEQFF. In nucleotides, the CDR3 is TGTGCCAGCAGCTTAACTAGCGGGCCTCGGGGTGAGCAGTTCTTC. The full variable domain, with the rest looked up from reference TRBV7-9 and TRBJ2-1, is DTGVSQNPRHKITKRGQNVTFRCDPISEHNRLYWYRQTLGQGPEFLTYFQNEAQLEKSRLLSDRFSAERPKGSFSTLEIQRTEQGDSAMYLCASSLTSGPRGEQFFGPGTRLTVL.

A few counts support this clonotype. J is TRBJ1-1 and V is TRBV18; TRBD1 matches 12 bases. Unmatched junction bases numbered 2, after V lost 5 bases and J lost 1 base. CDR3 length: 15 residues. Germline V gene lookup returns CDR1 KGHSH and CDR2 LQKENI. The CDR3 nucleotides read TGTGCCAGCTCAGAGGGACAGGGGGCGAACACTGAAGCTTTCTTT. Translation: CASSEGQGANTEAFF.

This clonotype is medium-sized by share. The V and J genes are TRBV7-9 and TRBJ1-2, with 9 bases aligning to TRBD1. The germline V gene has CDR1 SEHNR and CDR2 FQNEAQ (reference sequence). J lost 2 bases, V lost 5 bases, and 12 bases had no gene match. This CDR3 has 17 amino acids. The CDR3 loop is CASSKSAGTGINYGYTF. The CDR3 region has the DNA TGTGCCAGCAGCAAGTCCGCCGGGACAGGGATAAACTATGGCTACACCTTC.

The chain joins TRBV27 to TRBJ2-6, with D tentatively TRBD2 (5 bases). The CDR3 covers 15 residues. Trimming shortened V by 6 bases and J by 4 bases, and 13 bases separated the two germline ends. Per germline, CDR1 MNHEY and CDR2 SMNVEV (reference sequence). CDR3 sequence: CASRDSLGGANVLTF. The DNA of the CDR3 is TGTGCCAGCAGGGACTCCCTAGGGGGGGCCAACGTCCTGACTTTC.

This clonotype was detected a few times. The rearrangement links TRBV6-1 to TRBJ1-2; 7 nucleotides match TRBD1. CDR3 length: 18 residues. Looked up from germline, CDR1 is MNHNS and CDR2 is SASEGT. J was trimmed by 1 base and V by 4 bases; bases with no gene match: 15. The CDR3 DNA sequence: TGTGCCAGCAGTGGTCAGGGGGGCCTCTCACACTTTAACTATGGCTACACCTTC. Translated, it gives CASSGQGGLSHFNYGYTF.

V gene TRBV5-1 combines with J gene TRBJ2-1; D might be TRBD1 (6 bases). Germline V gene lookup returns CDR1 SGHRS and CDR2 YFSETQ. V gave up 4 bases and J gave up 5 bases, with 16 bases separating them. This CDR3 is built from 15 residues. The CDR3 is CASSPRDKKNNEQFF. The CDR3 DNA sequence: TGCGCCAGCAGCCCCCGGGACAAGAAGAACAATGAGCAGTTCTTC.

By frequency in the sample, this clonotype is medium-sized (0.01 to 0.1%). The J gene is TRBJ2-7, the V gene TRBV7-2; D call uncertain. CDR3 length: 13 residues. V was cut by 4 bases and J by 3 bases, with 10 bases left in between. CDR1 and CDR2 (germline): SGHTA, FQGNSA. The CDR3 loop reads CASSSGPNYEQYF. CDR3 nucleotide sequence: TGTGCCAGCAGCTCAGGACCCAACTACGAGCAGTACTTC.

J is TRBJ1-5 and V is TRBV5-6, with a possible D match to TRBD1 (5 bases). Germline CDR1 SGHDT, CDR2 YYEEEE. This CDR3 comprises 16 residues. V was pared by 4 bases and J by 1 base, with 15 bases between. CDR3 residues: CASSRGQGLSNQPQHF. DNA for the CDR3: TGTGCCAGCAGCCGCGGACAAGGGTTAAGCAATCAGCCCCAGCATTTT.

This rearrangement joins TRBV4-3 to TRBJ1-1; D unclear. The CDR3 contains 15 residues. CDR1 is LGHNA and CDR2 is YSLEER in the germline V gene. Trimming removed 1 base from V and 2 bases from J, with 11 bases in between. CDR3 residues: CASSQVPTLNTEAFF. The DNA of the CDR3 is TGCGCCAGCAGCCAAGTCCCGACACTAAACACTGAAGCTTTCTTT.

This clonotype was observed a handful of times. This sequence joins TRBV4-2 and TRBJ2-7; D assignment may be TRBD1 or TRBD2 (5 bases each). The CDR3 consists of 14 residues. CDR1 is LGHNA, CDR2 YNFKEQ, per germline. V dropped 0 bases and J dropped 9 bases, with 15 bases sitting between them. The CDR3 nucleotides are TGTGCCAGCAGCCAAGAATGGGGGAGCCAGGGGCAGTACTTC. Translated: CASSQEWGSQGQYF.

V is TRBV5-5 and J is TRBJ1-4; weak D call: TRBD1 (6 bases). V lost 4 bases, J lost 6 bases, and 16 bases lay in between. CDR3 length: 15 amino acids. Germline V gene sequence: CDR1 SGHKS, CDR2 YYEKEE (reference sequence). CDR3 DNA: TGTGCCAGCAGCGCGTACGGGACATATTATGAAAAACTGTTTTTT. Protein product: CASSAYGTYYEKLFF.